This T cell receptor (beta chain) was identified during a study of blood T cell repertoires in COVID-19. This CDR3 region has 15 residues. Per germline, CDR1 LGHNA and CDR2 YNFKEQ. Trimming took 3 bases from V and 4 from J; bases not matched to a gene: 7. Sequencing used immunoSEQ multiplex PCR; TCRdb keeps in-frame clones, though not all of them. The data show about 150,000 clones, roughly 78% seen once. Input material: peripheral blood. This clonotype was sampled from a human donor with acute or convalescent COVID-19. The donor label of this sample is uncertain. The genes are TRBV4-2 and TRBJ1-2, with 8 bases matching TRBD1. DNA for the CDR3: TGTGCCAGCAGCCAGGATTGGCAGGGGGCCTATGGCTACACCTTC. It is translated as CASSQDWQGAYGYTF.